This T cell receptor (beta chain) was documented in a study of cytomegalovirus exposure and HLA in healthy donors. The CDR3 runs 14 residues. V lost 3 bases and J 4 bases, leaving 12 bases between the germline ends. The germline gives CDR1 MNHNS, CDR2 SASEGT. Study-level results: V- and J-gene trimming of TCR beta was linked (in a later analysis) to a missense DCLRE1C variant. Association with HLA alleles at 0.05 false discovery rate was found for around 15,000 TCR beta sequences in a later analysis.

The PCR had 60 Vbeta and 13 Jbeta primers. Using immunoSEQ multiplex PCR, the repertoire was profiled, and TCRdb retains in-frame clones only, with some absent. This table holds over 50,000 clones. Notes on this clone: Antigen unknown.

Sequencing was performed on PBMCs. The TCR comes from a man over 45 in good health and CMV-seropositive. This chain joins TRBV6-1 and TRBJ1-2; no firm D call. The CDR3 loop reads CASSDRVQVYGYTF. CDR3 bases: TGTGCCAGCAGTGACCGAGTGCAGGTCTATGGCTACACCTTC.